This record covers a single TCR beta chain. Its antigen remains unidentified. This sample was taken from a study of cytomegalovirus exposure and HLA in healthy donors. The study ran its PCR with 60 Vbeta and 13 Jbeta primers. Profiling relied on immunoSEQ multiplex PCR, and the TCRdb table lists in-frame clones only, not all of them. The sample carries approximately 170,000 clones, roughly 83% recorded once. The germline V gene has CDR1 SEHNR and CDR2 FQNEAQ (reference sequence). The CDR3 has 16 amino acids. Trimming took 1 base from V and 8 from J; bases not matched to a gene: 6. Study-level results: In a later analysis, CMV-associated beta chains were mostly HLA-associated, it appeared. Versus the roughly 700-donor mean, an Asian-associated ancestry cluster reportedly showed fewer N-insertions in a later analysis.

Sequencing was performed on PBMCs. The genes are TRBV7-9 and TRBJ2-1, with 12 bases lining up with TRBD2. The source of this sequence is a boy between 2 and 10 years old in good health and CMV-seronegative. CDR3 nucleotide sequence: TGTGCCAGCAGCTTAGGAAGGGCTAGCGGGGGGGATGAGCAGTTCTTC. Its translation is CASSLGRASGGDEQFF.